Given below is one TCR beta chain in context. A single record per CDR3 protein comes from TCRdb applying MiXCR to the reads. The sample has 200,000 to 300,000 distinct CDR3 sequences; under 30% are singletons. These data belong to a study of kidney transplant recipient with SARS-CoV-2 infection. From germline, CDR1 is SEHNR and CDR2 FQNEAQ (reference sequence). The V end lost 5 bases, the J end lost 4 bases, and 23 bases lay between the germline ends. This CDR3 has 17 amino acids. The sample was a blood sample, taken at baseline and around day 120 from a kidney transplant recipient. The V gene is TRBV7-9, the J gene TRBJ1-2; a possible D gene is TRBD1 (5 bases). The sequence was obtained from a male patient between 25 and 39 years old who had COVID-19 and was a kidney transplant recipient. Some T cells may arise from the graft donor. The DNA for the CDR3 is TGTGCCAGCAGCATCGCAGGACACCATGGAAAGACCTATGGCTACACCTTC. Translation gives CASSIAGHHGKTYGYTF.